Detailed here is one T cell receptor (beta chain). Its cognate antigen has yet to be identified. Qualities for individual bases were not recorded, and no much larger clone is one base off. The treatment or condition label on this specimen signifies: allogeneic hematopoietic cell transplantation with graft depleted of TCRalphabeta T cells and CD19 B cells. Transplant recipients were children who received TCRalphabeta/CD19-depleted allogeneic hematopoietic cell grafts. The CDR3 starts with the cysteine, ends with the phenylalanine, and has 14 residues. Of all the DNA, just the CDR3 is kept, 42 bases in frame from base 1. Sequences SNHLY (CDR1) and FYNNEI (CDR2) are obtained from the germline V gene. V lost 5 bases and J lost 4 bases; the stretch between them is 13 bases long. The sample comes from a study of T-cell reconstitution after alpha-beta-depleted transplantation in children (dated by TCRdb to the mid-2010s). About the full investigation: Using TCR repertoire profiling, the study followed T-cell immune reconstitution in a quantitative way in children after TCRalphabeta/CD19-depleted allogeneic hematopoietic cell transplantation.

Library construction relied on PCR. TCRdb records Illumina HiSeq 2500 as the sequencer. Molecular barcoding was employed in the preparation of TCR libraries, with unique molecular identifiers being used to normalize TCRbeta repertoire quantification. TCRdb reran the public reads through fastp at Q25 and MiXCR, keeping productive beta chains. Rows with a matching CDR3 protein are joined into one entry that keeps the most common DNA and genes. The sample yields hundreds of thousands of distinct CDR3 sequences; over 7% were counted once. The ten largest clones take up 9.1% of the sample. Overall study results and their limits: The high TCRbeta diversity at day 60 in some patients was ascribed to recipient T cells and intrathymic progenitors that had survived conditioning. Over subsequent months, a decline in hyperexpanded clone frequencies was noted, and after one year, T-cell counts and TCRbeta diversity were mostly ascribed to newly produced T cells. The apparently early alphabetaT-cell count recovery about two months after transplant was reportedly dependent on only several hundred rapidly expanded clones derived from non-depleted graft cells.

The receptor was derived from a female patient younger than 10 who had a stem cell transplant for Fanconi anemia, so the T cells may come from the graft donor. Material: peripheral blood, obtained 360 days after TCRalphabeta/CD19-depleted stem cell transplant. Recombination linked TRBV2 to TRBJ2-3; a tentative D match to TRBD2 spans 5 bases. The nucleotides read TGTGCCAGCAGTATAGCAGAGGGTCCAGATACGCAGTATTTT. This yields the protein CASSIAEGPDTQYF.